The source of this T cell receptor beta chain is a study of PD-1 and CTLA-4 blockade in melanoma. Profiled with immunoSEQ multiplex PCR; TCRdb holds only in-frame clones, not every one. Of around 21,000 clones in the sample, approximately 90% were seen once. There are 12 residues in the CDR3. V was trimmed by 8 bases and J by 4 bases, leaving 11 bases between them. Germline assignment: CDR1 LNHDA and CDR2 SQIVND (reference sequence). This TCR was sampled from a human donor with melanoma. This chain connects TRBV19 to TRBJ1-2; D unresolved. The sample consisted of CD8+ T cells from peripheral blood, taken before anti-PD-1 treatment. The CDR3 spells CASLGRGYGYTF. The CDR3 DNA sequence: TGTGCCAGTTTAGGTCGGGGCTATGGCTACACCTTC.